This TCR beta chain was captured in a study of identical twins' blood T cells. This CDR3 region has 13 residues. Trimming took off 3 bases at V and 1 base at J, with 6 bases between the two ends. CDR1 and CDR2 from the germline V gene are SNHLY and FYNNEI. All three twin pairs grew up together with likely shared infections and vaccines. This clonotype has just a few counts. TCRdb passed the 5' RACE reads through MiXCR, listing each CDR3 protein once. The table lists roughly 380,000 distinct CDR3 sequences, about 28% of them singletons. The chain links TRBV2 to TRBJ2-5, with no clear D. The sequenced material came from PBMCs. This TCR was sampled from a woman aged 18-50 years in good health. CDR3 DNA: TGTGCCAGCAGTGACAGTAGCCAAGAGACCCAGTACTTC. This sequence encodes CASSDSSQETQYF.